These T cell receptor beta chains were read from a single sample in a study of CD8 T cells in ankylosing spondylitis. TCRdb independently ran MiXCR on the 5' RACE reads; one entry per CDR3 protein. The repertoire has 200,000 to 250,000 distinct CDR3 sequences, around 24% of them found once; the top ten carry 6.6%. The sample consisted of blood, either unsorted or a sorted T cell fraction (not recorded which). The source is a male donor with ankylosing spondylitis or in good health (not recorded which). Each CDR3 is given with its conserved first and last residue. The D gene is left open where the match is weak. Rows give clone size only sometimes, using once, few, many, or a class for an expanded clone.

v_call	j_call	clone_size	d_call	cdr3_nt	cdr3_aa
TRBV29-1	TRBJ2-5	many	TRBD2	TGCAGCGTTTGGAACCTAGCGGGACGGGAGACCCAGTACTTC	CSVWNLAGRETQYF
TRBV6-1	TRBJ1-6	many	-	TGTGCCAGCACCCCACTCTCCACCAACGATAATTCACCCCTCCACTTT	CASTPLSTNDNSPLHF
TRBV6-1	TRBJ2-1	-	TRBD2	TGTGCCAGCAGTAACAGCGGGAGCGATGAGCAGTTCTTC	CASSNSGSDEQFF
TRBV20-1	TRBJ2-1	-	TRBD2	TGCAGTGCTAGAGCCCTGAAAGCGGGAGGAGGATACAATGAGCAGTTCTTC	CSARALKAGGGYNEQFF
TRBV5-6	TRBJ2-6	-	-	TGTGCCAGTAGACGGGACCCCCGGACTGGGGCCAACGTCCTGACTTTC	CASRRDPRTGANVLTF
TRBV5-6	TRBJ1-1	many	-	TGTGCCATTGGGGTCTTTGGAATGAACACTGAAGCTTTCTTT	CAIGVFGMNTEAFF
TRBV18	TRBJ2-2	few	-	TGTGCCAGCTCCCTCCCGGTACCGAACACCGGGGAGCTGTTTTTT	CASSLPVPNTGELFF
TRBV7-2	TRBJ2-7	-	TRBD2	TGTGCCAGCAGCTTAGGGACTAGCGGGCACTACGAGCAGTACTTC	CASSLGTSGHYEQYF
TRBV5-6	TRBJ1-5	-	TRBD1	TGTGCCAGCAGCTTGATTTCACAGGGGTACGATCAGCCCCAGCATTTT	CASSLISQGYDQPQHF
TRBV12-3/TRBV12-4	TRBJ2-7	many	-	TGTGCCAGCAGTTTAAACTTCCCGGGGGCGCAAGCCTTC	CASSLNFPGAQAF
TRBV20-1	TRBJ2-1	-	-	TGCAGTGCTAGAGAGGCGAGTCCGGTTCATGAGCAGTTCTTC	CSAREASPVHEQFF
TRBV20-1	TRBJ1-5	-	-	TGCAGTGCTAGGCTCGGGGGAATGGGCAATCAGCCCCAGCATTTT	CSARLGGMGNQPQHF
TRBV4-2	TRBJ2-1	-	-	TGTGCCAGCAGCCAAGTTCTTCTAGCAGCAAACAATGAGCAGTTCTTC	CASSQVLLAANNEQFF
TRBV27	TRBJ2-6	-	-	TGTGCCAGCAGTCCTCGTAGTTCAATCCTCTCTGGGGCCAACGTCCTGACTTTC	CASSPRSSILSGANVLTF
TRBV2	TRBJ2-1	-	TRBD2	TGTGCCAGCAGCTTACTAGCGGGATCTGTCAATGAGCAGTTCTTC	CASSLLAGSVNEQFF
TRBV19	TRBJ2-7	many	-	TGTGCCAGTAGTACAAGGGACGACTCCTACGAGCAGTACTTC	CASSTRDDSYEQYF
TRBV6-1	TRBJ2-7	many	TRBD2	TGTGCCAGCACCCTAAGTCGCCGGGAGGGCCTCGAGCAGTACTTC	CASTLSRREGLEQYF
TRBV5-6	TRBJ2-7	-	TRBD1	TGTGCCAGCAGCTCTGGACAGGGGCATTCCGACGAGCAGTACTTC	CASSSGQGHSDEQYF
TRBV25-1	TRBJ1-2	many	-	TGTGCCAGCACCGCGGAAGGGTTTGGCTACACCTTC	CASTAEGFGYTF
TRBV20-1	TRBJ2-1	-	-	TGCAGTGCTCTGGGGTCCTTCATTCGCTTC	CSALGSFIRF
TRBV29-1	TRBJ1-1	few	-	TGCAGCGCAGACAGGACTACTGAAGCTTTCTTT	CSADRTTEAFF
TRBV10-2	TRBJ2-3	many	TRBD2	TGCGCCAGCAGTAGCGGGAGTCCGGTCCGGACAGATACGCAGTATTTT	CASSSGSPVRTDTQYF
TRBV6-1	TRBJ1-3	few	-	TGTGCCAGCAGTCGCACCGGGACGCACTCTGGAAACACCATATATTTT	CASSRTGTHSGNTIYF
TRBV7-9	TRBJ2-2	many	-	TGTGCCAGCAGCTCCAGGGGTAGATTGAACACCGGGGAGCTGTTTTTT	CASSSRGRLNTGELFF
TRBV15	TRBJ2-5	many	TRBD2	TGTGCCACCAGCAGTCCCCCGGGGGGGCCGGGAGAGACCCAGTACTTC	CATSSPPGGPGETQYF
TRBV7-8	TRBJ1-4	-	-	TGTGCCAGCAGCTTGGCGGGCATGGAACTGTTTTTT	CASSLAGMELFF
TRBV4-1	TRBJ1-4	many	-	TGCGCCAGCAGCCAAGATTATTCAGGGCGGGGTGAAAAACTGTTTTTT	CASSQDYSGRGEKLFF
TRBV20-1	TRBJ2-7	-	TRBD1	TGCAGTGTCGGACAGGGAGATTACGAGCAGTACTTC	CSVGQGDYEQYF
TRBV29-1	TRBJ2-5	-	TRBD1	TGCAGCGTGCATTGGGACAGGGTGATCCAAGAGACCCAGTACTTC	CSVHWDRVIQETQYF
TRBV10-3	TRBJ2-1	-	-	TGTGCCATCAGTGGACGGGACAATGAGCAGTTCTTC	CAISGRDNEQFF
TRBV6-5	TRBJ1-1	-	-	TGTGCCAGCAGTTACTCCACAGGTACTTTCTTT	CASSYSTGTFF
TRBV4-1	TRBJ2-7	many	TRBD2	TGCGCCAGCAGCCAAGACCGCGGGAGGCCCTACGAGCAGTACTTC	CASSQDRGRPYEQYF
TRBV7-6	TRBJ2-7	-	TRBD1	TGTGCCAGCAGCCTCAGCCCATACAGGGACAGGGCCCAATACGAGCAGTACTTC	CASSLSPYRDRAQYEQYF
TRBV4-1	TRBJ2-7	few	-	TGCGCCAGCAGCTCCTCGACTTCCCTCCCCCCCTACGAGCAGTACTTC	CASSSSTSLPPYEQYF
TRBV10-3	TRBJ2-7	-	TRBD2	TGTGCCATCAGTGGGACTAGCGGGATTGGGTCCTCCTACGAGCAGTACTTC	CAISGTSGIGSSYEQYF
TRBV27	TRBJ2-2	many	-	TGTGCCAGCAGTTTTTACGTGTCCGGGGAGCTGTTTTTT	CASSFYVSGELFF
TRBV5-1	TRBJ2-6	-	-	TGCGCCAGCAGCCTTACAGCATTCGGGGCCAACGTCCTGACTTTC	CASSLTAFGANVLTF